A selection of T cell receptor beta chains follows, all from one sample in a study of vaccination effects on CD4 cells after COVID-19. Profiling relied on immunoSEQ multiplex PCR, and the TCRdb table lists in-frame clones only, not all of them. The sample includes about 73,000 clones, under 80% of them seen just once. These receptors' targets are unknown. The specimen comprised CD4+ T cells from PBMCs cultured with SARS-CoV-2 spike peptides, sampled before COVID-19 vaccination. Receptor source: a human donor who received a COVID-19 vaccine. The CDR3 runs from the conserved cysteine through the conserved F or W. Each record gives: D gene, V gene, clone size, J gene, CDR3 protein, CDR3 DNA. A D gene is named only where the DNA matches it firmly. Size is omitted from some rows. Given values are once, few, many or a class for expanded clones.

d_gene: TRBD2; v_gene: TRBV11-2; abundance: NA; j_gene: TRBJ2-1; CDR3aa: CASSLGLASGASEQFF; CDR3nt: TGTGCCAGCAGCTTAGGTCTGGCTAGCGGGGCTAGTGAGCAGTTCTTC
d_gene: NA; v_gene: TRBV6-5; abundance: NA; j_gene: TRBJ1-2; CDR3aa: CASRDPTGNYGYTF; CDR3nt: TGTGCCAGCAGGGACCCCACAGGGAACTATGGCTACACCTTC
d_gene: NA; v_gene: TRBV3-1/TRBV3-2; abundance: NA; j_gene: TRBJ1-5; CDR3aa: CASSQAGDNQPQHF; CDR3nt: TGTGCCAGCAGCCAAGCAGGGGACAATCAGCCCCAGCATTTT
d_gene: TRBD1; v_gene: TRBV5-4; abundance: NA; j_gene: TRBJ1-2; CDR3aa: CASSPGTVDYGYTF; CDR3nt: TGTGCCAGCAGCCCCGGGACAGTGGACTATGGCTACACCTTC
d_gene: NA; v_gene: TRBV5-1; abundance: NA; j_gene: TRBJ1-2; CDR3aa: CASSSHPGNLYGYTF; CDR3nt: TGCGCCAGCAGCTCTCACCCGGGGAACCTCTATGGCTACACCTTC
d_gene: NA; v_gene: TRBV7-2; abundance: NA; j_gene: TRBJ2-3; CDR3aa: CASSLVRGSESDTQYF; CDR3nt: TGTGCCAGCAGCTTAGTCAGGGGAAGTGAGTCAGATACGCAGTATTTT
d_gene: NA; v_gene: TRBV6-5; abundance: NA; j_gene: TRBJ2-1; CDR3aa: CASRPDSSYNEQFF; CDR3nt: TGTGCCAGCAGACCCGACTCGTCCTACAATGAGCAGTTCTTC
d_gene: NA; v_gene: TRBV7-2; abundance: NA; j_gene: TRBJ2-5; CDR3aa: CASSLGSGETQYF; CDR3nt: TGTGCCAGCAGCTTAGGGTCAGGAGAGACCCAGTACTTC
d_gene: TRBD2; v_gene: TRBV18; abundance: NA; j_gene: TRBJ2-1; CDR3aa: CASSSSGPPYNEQFF; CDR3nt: TGTGCCAGCTCATCTAGCGGGCCTCCCTACAATGAGCAGTTCTTC
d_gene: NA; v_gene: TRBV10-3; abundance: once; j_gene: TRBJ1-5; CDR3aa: CAISDPGVGSNQPQHF; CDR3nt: TGTGCCATCAGTGACCCGGGGGTAGGGAGCAATCAGCCCCAGCATTTT
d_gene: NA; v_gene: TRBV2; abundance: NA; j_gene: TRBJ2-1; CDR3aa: CASSGRANPNNEQFF; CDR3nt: TGTGCCAGCAGTGGCAGGGCTAACCCGAACAATGAGCAGTTCTTC
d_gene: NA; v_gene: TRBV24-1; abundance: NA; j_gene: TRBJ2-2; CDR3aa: CATSDLSGNRARGTGELFF; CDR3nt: TGTGCCACCAGTGATTTATCAGGAAACAGGGCCCGGGGCACCGGGGAGCTGTTTTTT
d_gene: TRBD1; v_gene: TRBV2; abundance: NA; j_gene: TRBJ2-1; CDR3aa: CASRGDRYNEQFF; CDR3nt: TGTGCCAGCAGAGGGGACAGGTACAATGAGCAGTTCTTC
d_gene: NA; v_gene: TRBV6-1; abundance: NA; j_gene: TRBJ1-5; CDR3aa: CASSAHGGVLGNQPQHF; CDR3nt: TGTGCCAGCAGTGCCCATGGGGGAGTTTTAGGCAATCAGCCCCAGCATTTT